The 21 T cell receptor beta chains given below trace back to one sample, sequenced in a study of glioma-infiltrating T cells. Using RNA template, CDR3s of TCR alpha and beta were amplified with iRepertoire arm-PCR. TCRdb ran MiXCR on the multiplex PCR reads and lists one entry per CDR3 protein. The sample lists 110,000 or so distinct CDR3 sequences, around 25% occurring once. What was sequenced was glioma tissue, nonneoplastic brain tissue, or PBMCs (not recorded which). These receptors were collected from a human donor with low-grade glioma or glioblastoma, undergoing nonglioma brain surgery, or in good health (not recorded which).

There are a few counts of this clonotype. The chain joins TRBV29-1 to TRBJ2-7, with TRBD1 matching 10 bases. The CDR3 totals 16 residues. The J segment lost 3 bases and the V segment lost 4 bases, leaving 12 bases of the junction unmatched. Germline V CDR1 and CDR2: SQVTM, ANQGSEA. The CDR3, as DNA: TGCAGCGTTGCAATACCCGGGACAGGGGTGGGCTACGAGCAGTACTTC. Its translation: CSVAIPGTGVGYEQYF.

Ten or more counts support this clonotype. V usage is TRBV20-1 and J usage is TRBJ1-1; weak D call: TRBD1 (5 bases). V dropped 6 bases and J dropped 5 bases, with 16 bases sitting between them. The CDR3 is made up of 13 amino acids. The germline gives CDR1 DFQATT, CDR2 SNEGSKA (reference sequence). CDR3 sequence reads: CSAPGGGKTEAFF. CDR3 coding DNA: TGCAGTGCCCCTGGGGGGGGGAAAACTGAAGCTTTCTTT.

Note on this clonotype: This may be a read error: a much more frequent sequence differs by one nucleotide. J is TRBJ2-1 and V is TRBV7-6; 9 bases fit TRBD2. CDR1 is SGHVS, CDR2 FNYEAQ, per germline. This CDR3 region has 15 residues. CDR3 amino acids: CSSSSSGRIGNEQFF. The CDR3 bases are TGTTCCAGCAGCTCCAGCGGGAGGATTGGCAATGAGCAGTTCTTC.

This clonotype was detected many times. V usage is TRBV24-1 and J usage is TRBJ1-1; D perhaps matches TRBD1 (5 bases). Trimming took off 1 base at V and 5 bases at J, with 7 bases between the two ends. The CDR3 loop spans 13 amino acids. Per germline, CDR1 KGHDR and CDR2 SFDVKD. The CDR3 coding sequence is TGTGCCACCAGTGATTTCGGGGGGACTGAAGCTTTCTTT. As protein: CATSDFGGTEAFF.

Regarding this clonotype: Germline and junction disagree at one end, which may indicate a read error. The genes are TRBV20-1 and TRBJ1-2; D is uncertain. The CDR3 is made up of 15 amino acids. Germline V gives CDR1 DFQATT, CDR2 SNEGSKA (reference sequence). CDR3 residues: CSARDLAAGGYGCTF. DNA of the CDR3: TGCAGTGCTAGAGATCTGGCGGCGGGTGGCTATGGCTGCACCTTC.

This clonotype was detected many times. In DNA form, the CDR3 reads TGCAGCGTGAGGACAGGGGGTATGGATTCACCCCTCCACTTT. Encoded protein: CSVRTGGMDSPLHF. V and J are TRBV29-1 and TRBJ1-6; 10 nucleotides line up with TRBD1. Germline V CDR1 and CDR2: SQVTM, ANQGSEA. The CDR3 length is 14 residues. Trimming cost V 6 bases and J 8 bases; bases outside gene matches: 7.

This chain connects TRBV2 to TRBJ2-3; tentative D call: TRBD2 (5 bases). V gave up 10 bases and J gave up 2 bases, with 10 bases separating them. The CDR3 has 12 amino acids. CDR1 is SNHLY, CDR2 FYNNEI, per germline. Here the CDR3 DNA reads TGTGCCATCTCGGACTTCACAGATACGCAGTATTTT. Protein product: CAISDFTDTQYF.

This clonotype has a count of ten or more. As DNA, the CDR3 is TGCAGCGCCGGGGAGCGGGGATACGAGCAGTACTTC. Translating it yields CSAGERGYEQYF. The chain couples TRBV29-1 to TRBJ2-7, with 7 nucleotides matching TRBD2. The length of the CDR3 is 12 residues. Germline V gives CDR1 SQVTM, CDR2 ANQGSEA. V shed 7 bases, J shed 4 bases, and the junction held 7 bases outside the gene matches.

In this sample, this clonotype turned up many times. This chain joins TRBV7-9 and TRBJ2-1; D uncertain. CDR1 and CDR2 (germline): SEHNR, FQNEAQ (reference sequence). V was cut by 5 bases and J by 13 bases, with 9 bases left in between. The CDR3 length is 10 residues. CDR3 amino acids: CASSENFQFF. DNA for the CDR3: TGTGCCAGCAGCGAAAACTTCCAGTTCTTC. The entire variable domain, with the rest obtained from reference TRBV7-9 and TRBJ2-1, is as follows: DTGVSQNPRHKITKRGQNVTFRCDPISEHNRLYWYRQTLGQGPEFLTYFQNEAQLEKSRLLSDRFSAERPKGSFSTLEIQRTEQGDSAMYLCASSENFQFFGPGTRLTVL.

This clonotype was seen many times. The chain carries TRBV7-9 and TRBJ2-1; D is possibly TRBD1 or TRBD2 (5 bases each). CDR3 length: 15 residues. The V gene's germline CDR1 is SEHNR and CDR2 FQNEAQ (reference sequence). V lost 5 bases, J lost 7 bases, and 18 bases lay in between. The CDR3 here is CASSPKRRWGNEQFF. The CDR3 DNA reads TGTGCCAGCAGCCCTAAGCGGAGATGGGGGAATGAGCAGTTCTTC.

This clonotype was observed at least ten times. The chain links TRBV28 to TRBJ2-1; D might be TRBD2 (5 bases). Germline CDR1 reads MDHEN; CDR2 reads SYDVKM. The CDR3 runs 17 residues. The ends were cut back, 2 bases at V and 3 bases at J, with 17 bases in the middle. The DNA for the CDR3 is TGTGCCAGCAGTTTACCGGAGGAGGTGGAGGTCTACAATGAGCAGTTCTTC. This codes for CASSLPEEVEVYNEQFF.

The V and J genes are TRBV7-2 and TRBJ2-1; 14 nucleotides match TRBD2. V was pared by 4 bases and J by 8 bases, with 7 bases of the junction left unmatched. Per germline, CDR1 SGHTA and CDR2 FQGNSA. This CDR3 is 16 amino acids long. In nucleotides, the CDR3 is TGTGCCAGCAGCTCCGGGACTAGCGGGGGCCGGGATGAGCAGTTCTTC. Amino acids: CASSSGTSGGRDEQFF.

This clonotype was recorded many times. The chain links TRBV18 to TRBJ2-1, with D tentatively TRBD1 (6 bases). Trimming took off 0 bases at V and 1 base at J, with 7 bases between the two ends. The CDR3 has 15 residues. From germline, CDR1 is KGHSH and CDR2 LQKENI. The CDR3 sequence is CASSPPTGSYNEQFF. The CDR3 nucleotides are TGTGCCAGCTCACCACCAACAGGGTCCTACAATGAGCAGTTCTTC.

This clonotype was counted many times. The gene calls are TRBV4-1 and TRBJ1-2; tentatively, D is TRBD1 (5 bases). The germline CDR1 and CDR2 sequences are MGHRA and YSYEKL. The V end was cut by 0 bases, the J end by 4 bases, with 12 bases between. The CDR3 covers 15 residues. CDR3 DNA sequence: TGCGCCAGCAGCCAAGACGTCCAGGGTGCCTATGGCTACACCTTC. Its protein product is CASSQDVQGAYGYTF.

This clonotype was picked up many times. The rearrangement joins TRBV4-1 to TRBJ2-5, with D perhaps TRBD1 (6 bases). The germline V gene has CDR1 MGHRA and CDR2 YSYEKL. The CDR3 loop spans 15 amino acids. Trimming cost V 1 base and J 1 base, with 10 bases left between them. CDR3 sequence (DNA): TGCGCCAGCAGCCAAGTGGTAGGGGGCCAAGAGACCCAGTACTTC. Its protein product is CASSQVVGGQETQYF.

The rearrangement joins TRBV6-6 to TRBJ2-7; the match to TRBD1 covers 9 bases. The germline CDR1 and CDR2 sequences are MNHNY and SVGAGI (reference sequence). CDR3 length equals 15 residues. Trimming cost V 2 bases and J 4 bases; bases outside gene matches: 6. For the CDR3, the DNA is TGTGCCAGCAGTTACACCGGGACAGGGACGTACGAGCAGTACTTC. Translating it yields CASSYTGTGTYEQYF.

This clonotype was seen repeatedly, ten times or more. The gene calls are TRBV29-1 and TRBJ1-1; unclear D gene. The germline V and J ends were trimmed by 5 bases and 8 bases, with 21 bases remaining between them. Germline CDR1 and CDR2: SQVTM and ANQGSEA. The length of the CDR3 is 14 residues. The CDR3 loop reads CSVRSGVRFMEAFF. In DNA, the CDR3 is TGCAGCGTTCGATCGGGAGTTAGGTTTATGGAAGCTTTCTTT.

This clonotype was seen many times. This CDR3 reads CSAVLAGGLSSYNEQFF. Here the CDR3 DNA reads TGCAGTGCCGTACTAGCGGGGGGCCTAAGCTCCTACAATGAGCAGTTCTTC. This chain connects TRBV20-1 to TRBJ2-1; 12 positions match TRBD2. Germline V gene sequence: CDR1 DFQATT, CDR2 SNEGSKA (reference sequence). The CDR3 has 17 amino acids. The trim removed 6 bases at V and 0 bases at J, leaving 9 bases unmatched.

This clonotype was counted a few times. The chain combines TRBV7-9 with TRBJ2-4; 9 bases agree with TRBD1. Germline loops: CDR1 SEHNR, CDR2 FQNEAQ (reference sequence). Germline trimming cut 4 bases from V and 8 bases from J; bases unmatched to any gene: 12. The CDR3 is 16 residues long. The CDR3 here is CASSSGTAGQGYIQYF. CDR3 in DNA: TGTGCCAGCAGCTCCGGCACAGCCGGACAGGGGTACATTCAGTACTTC. The variable domain in full, with the rest retrieved from reference TRBV7-9 and TRBJ2-4, is DTGVSQNPRHKITKRGQNVTFRCDPISEHNRLYWYRQTLGQGPEFLTYFQNEAQLEKSRLLSDRFSAERPKGSFSTLEIQRTEQGDSAMYLCASSSGTAGQGYIQYFGAGTRLSVL.

This clonotype was detected many times. DNA of the CDR3: TGTGCCAGCACCTTGGGTAATGAGCAGTTCTTC. Encoded protein: CASTLGNEQFF. The rearrangement joins TRBV6-2 or TRBV6-3 to TRBJ2-1; D is undetermined. Trimming took 7 bases from V and 7 from J, leaving 8 bases between them. The CDR3 spans 11 residues. Per germline, CDR1 MNHEY and CDR2 SVGEGT.

This chain joins TRBV7-2 and TRBJ2-1, with TRBD2 matching over 12 bases. Germline V gives CDR1 SGHTA, CDR2 FQGNSA. The junction had 7 bases not matched to a gene; V was cut back by 0 bases and J by 7 bases. This CDR3 spans 17 amino acids. The CDR3 region has the DNA TGTGCCAGCAGCTTAGCGCCGGGACTAGCGGGTAAAAATGAGCAGTTCTTC. Translating gives CASSLAPGLAGKNEQFF.